The sequence of this T cell receptor beta chain was determined in a study of graft-versus-host responses after intestinal transplantation. The overall study: Multivisceral, liver-intestinal, or isolated intestinal grafts went to recipients. All recipients got anti-thymocyte globulin induction, then tacrolimus and steroids for around three years. Study-wide points: Graft-versus-host to host-versus-graft clonal ratios in allografts were high in patients with graft-donor T cell macrochimerism. Recipient marrow showed GvH clones, some seen first in ileum or blood.

Germline loops: CDR1 SGHRS, CDR2 YFSETQ. CDR3 size: 16 residues. V was pared by 4 bases and J by 7 bases, with 11 bases of the junction left unmatched. Of note for this clone: Its target is not known.

Some clones are missing from TCRdb's copy, which holds only in-frame ones; the method was immunoSEQ multiplex PCR. The sample consists of roughly 110,000 clones, around 90% of them appearing once. The sequences come from unstimulated CD4+ T cells sorted from spleen or lymph node cells, collected before transplant. The sequence was collected from a human donor who was the organ donor for an intestinal transplant. The chain links TRBV5-1 to TRBJ2-1, with TRBD2 identical over 10 bases. The CDR3: CASSVPGTSDWNEQFF. The CDR3, as DNA: TGCGCCAGCAGCGTACCCGGGACTAGCGATTGGAATGAGCAGTTCTTC.